These 5 T cell receptor beta chains share one sample of origin, sequenced in a study of blood T cell repertoires in COVID-19 (dated by TCRdb to about 2020). Library method: the immunoSEQ multiplex PCR assay. Here the immuneACCESS table is served through TCRdb, limited to in-frame sequences with V and J called. Missing clones are a known gap in these copies; in checked studies unresolved V genes cover under half, and the rest lacks a known reason. For this sample the table gives approximately 170,000 clones, of which around 85% were detected only once. The biggest ten clones account for approximately 6.9% of the sample. The sample comprised peripheral blood. The receptors originated from a man at least 80 years old with COVID-19, enrolled during active disease.

The J gene is TRBJ1-1, the V gene TRBV4-3, with D perhaps matching TRBD1 (6 bases). This CDR3 is 15 amino acids long. Germline V gene lookup returns CDR1 LGHNA and CDR2 YSLEER. Between the trimmed V and J ends, which lost 2 bases and 1 base, there was a span of 11 bases. Here the CDR3 DNA reads TGCGCCAGCAGCCAACTGACGACAGGGAACACTGAAGCTTTCTTT. This codes for CASSQLTTGNTEAFF.

The gene calls are TRBV5-4 and TRBJ1-2, with no clear D. The CDR3 is 13 amino acids. Trimming stripped 7 bases from V and 4 bases from J, with 14 bases between. Per the germline V gene, CDR1 is SGHNT and CDR2 is YYREEE (reference sequence). The CDR3 coding sequence is TGTGCCAGCGACCAGACGGGTCTCTATGGCTACACCTTC. It yields the protein CASDQTGLYGYTF.

V and J are TRBV28 and TRBJ1-5; TRBD1 might be the D (6 bases). Germline V gene lookup returns CDR1 MDHEN and CDR2 SYDVKM. The V end was cut by 5 bases, the J end by 10 bases, with 12 bases between. The CDR3 runs 12 residues. The CDR3 sequence: CASSLTGFPQHF. CDR3 nucleotides: TGTGCCAGCAGTCTGACAGGTTTTCCCCAGCATTTT. The full variable domain, its missing parts supplied by reference TRBV28 and TRBJ1-5, is DVKVTQSSRYLVKRTGEKVFLECVQDMDHENMFWYRQDPGLGLRLIYFSYDVKMKEKGDIPEGYSVSREKKERFSLILESASTNQTSMYLCASSLTGFPQHFGDGTRLSIL.

This chain uses TRBV6-2 or TRBV6-3 with TRBJ2-7, with TRBD2 matching over 14 bases. The CDR3 totals 14 residues. The J segment lost 5 bases and the V segment lost 5 bases, leaving 2 bases of the junction unmatched. The germline V gene has CDR1 MNHEY and CDR2 SVGEGT. CDR3 residues: CASSGTSGGHEQYF. CDR3 in DNA: TGTGCCAGCAGTGGGACTAGCGGGGGTCACGAGCAGTACTTC.

The chain combines TRBV6-5 with TRBJ2-7, with TRBD1 matching over 7 bases. The CDR3 extends over 15 amino acids. CDR1 and CDR2 from the germline V gene are MNHEY and SVGAGI. The J segment lost 0 bases and the V segment lost 5 bases, leaving 7 bases of the junction unmatched. The CDR3 reads CASSLTGASSYEQYF. The CDR3 DNA follows: TGTGCCAGCAGTCTAACAGGGGCCAGCTCCTACGAGCAGTACTTC.